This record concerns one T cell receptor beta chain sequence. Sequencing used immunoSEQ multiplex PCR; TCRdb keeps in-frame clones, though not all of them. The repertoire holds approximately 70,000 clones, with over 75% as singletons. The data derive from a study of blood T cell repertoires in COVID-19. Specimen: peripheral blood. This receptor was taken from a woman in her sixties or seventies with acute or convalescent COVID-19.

CDR3 in amino acids: CASSIGGGEKLFF. CDR3 DNA: TGTGCCAGTAGTATTGGGGGGGGTGAAAAACTGTTTTTT. The chain is built from TRBV19 and TRBJ1-4, with a possible D match to TRBD1 (5 bases). V shed 3 bases and J shed 7 bases, with 9 bases lying between them. Germline values: CDR1 LNHDA, CDR2 SQIVND (reference sequence). CDR3 length: 13 amino acids.